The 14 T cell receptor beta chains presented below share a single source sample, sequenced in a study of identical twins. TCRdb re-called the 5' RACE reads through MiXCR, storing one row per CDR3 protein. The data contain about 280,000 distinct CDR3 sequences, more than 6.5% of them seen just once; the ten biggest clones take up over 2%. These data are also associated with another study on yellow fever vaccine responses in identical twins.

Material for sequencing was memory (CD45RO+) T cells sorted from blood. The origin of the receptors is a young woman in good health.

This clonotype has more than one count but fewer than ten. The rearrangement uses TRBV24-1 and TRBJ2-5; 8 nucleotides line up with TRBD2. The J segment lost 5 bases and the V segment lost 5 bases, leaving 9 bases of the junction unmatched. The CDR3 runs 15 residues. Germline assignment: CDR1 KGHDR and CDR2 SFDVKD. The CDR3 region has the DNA TGTGCCACCAGTGTGCGGGGGGAGGGCCCGGAGACCCAGTACTTC. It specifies CATSVRGEGPETQYF.

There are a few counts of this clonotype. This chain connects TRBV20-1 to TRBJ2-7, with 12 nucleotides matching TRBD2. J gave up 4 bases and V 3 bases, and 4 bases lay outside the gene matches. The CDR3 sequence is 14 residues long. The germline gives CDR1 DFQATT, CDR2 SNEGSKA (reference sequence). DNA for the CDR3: TGCAGTGCTAGTCCGACTAGCGGGGGATACGAGCAGTACGTC. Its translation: CSASPTSGGYEQYV.

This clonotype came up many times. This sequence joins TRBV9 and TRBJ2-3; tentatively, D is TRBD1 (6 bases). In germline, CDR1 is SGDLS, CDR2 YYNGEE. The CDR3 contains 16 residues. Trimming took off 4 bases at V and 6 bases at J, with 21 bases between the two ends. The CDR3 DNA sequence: TGTGCCAGCAGCACCCGCAGGGACATTGAAGGGGATACGCAGTATTTT. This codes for CASSTRRDIEGDTQYF.

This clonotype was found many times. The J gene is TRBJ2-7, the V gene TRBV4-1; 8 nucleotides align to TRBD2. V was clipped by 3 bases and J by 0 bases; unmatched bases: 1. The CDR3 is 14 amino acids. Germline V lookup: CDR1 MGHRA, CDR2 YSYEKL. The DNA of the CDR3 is TGCGCCAGCAGCCACACTAGCGGCTCCTACGAGCAGTACTTC. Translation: CASSHTSGSYEQYF.

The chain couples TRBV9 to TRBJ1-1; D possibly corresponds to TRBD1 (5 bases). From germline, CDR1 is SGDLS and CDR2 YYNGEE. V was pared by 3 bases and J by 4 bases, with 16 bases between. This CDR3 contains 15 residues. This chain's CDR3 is CASSDLPDSSTEAFF. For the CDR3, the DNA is TGTGCCAGCAGCGACCTTCCCGACAGTTCCACTGAAGCTTTCTTT.

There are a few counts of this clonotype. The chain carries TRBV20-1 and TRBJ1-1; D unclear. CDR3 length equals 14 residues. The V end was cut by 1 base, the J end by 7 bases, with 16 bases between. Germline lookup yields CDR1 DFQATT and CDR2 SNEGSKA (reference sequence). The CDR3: CSARVDPAGNEAFF. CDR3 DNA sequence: TGCAGTGCTAGAGTGGACCCAGCTGGCAATGAAGCTTTCTTT.

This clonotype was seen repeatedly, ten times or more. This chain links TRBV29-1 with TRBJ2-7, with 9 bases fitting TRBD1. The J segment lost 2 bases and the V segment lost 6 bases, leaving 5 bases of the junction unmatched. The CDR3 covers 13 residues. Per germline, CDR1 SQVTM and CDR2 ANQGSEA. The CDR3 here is CSVGGTGTYEQYF. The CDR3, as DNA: TGCAGCGTGGGGGGGACAGGGACCTACGAGCAGTACTTC.

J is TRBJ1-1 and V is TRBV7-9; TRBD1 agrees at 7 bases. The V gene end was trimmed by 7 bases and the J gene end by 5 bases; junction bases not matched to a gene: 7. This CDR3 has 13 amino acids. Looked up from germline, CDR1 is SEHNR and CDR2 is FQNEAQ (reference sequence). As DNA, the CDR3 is TGTGCCAGCACCGACAGGGTGAGAACTGAAGCTTTCTTT. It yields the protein CASTDRVRTEAFF.

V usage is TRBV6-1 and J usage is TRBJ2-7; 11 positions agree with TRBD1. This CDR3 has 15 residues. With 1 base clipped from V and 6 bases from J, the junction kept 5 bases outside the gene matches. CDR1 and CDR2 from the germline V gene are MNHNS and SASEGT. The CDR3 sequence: CASSEVGTGGSEQYF. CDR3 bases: TGTGCCAGCAGTGAAGTGGGGACAGGGGGTTCCGAGCAGTACTTC.

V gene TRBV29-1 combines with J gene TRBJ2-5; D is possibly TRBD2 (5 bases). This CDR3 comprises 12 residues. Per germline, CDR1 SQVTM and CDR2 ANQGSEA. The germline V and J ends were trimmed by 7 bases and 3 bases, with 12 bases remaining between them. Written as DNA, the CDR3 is TGCAGCGCTATAGGACTGGAAGAGACCCAGTACTTC. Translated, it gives CSAIGLEETQYF.

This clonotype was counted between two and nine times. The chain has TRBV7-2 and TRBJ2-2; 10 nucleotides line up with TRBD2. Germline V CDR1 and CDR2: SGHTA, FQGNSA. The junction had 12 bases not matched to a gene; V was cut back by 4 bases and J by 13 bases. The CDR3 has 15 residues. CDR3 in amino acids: CASSSWSGGAIGLFF. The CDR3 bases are TGTGCCAGCAGCTCCTGGAGCGGGGGGGCTATAGGGCTGTTTTTT.

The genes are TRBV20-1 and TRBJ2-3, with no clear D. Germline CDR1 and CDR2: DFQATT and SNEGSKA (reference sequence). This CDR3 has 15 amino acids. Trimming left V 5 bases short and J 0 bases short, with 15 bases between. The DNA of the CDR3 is TGCAGTGCTTCCAACCTTAGAACCAGCACAGATACGCAGTATTTT. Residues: CSASNLRTSTDTQYF.

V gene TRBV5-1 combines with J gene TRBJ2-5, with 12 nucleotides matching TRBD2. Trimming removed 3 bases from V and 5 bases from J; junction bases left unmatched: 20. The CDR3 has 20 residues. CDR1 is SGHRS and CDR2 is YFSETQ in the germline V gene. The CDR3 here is CASSSYPGLAGFDPKETQYF. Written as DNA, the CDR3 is TGCGCCAGCAGCTCCTACCCGGGACTAGCGGGTTTTGATCCGAAGGAGACCCAGTACTTC. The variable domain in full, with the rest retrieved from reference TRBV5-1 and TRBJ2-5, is KAGVTQTPRYLIKTRGQQVTLSCSPISGHRSVSWYQQTPGQGLQFLFEYFSETQRNKGNFPGRFSGRQFSNSRSEMNVSTLELGDSALYLCASSSYPGLAGFDPKETQYFGPGTRLLVL.

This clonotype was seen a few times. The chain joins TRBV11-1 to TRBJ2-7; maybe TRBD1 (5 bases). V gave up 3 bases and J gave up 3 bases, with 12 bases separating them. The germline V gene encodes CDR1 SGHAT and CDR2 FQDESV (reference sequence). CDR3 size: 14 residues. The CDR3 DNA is TGTGCCAGCAGCTTGGGGCAGGGTATCTACGAGCAGTACTTC. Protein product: CASSLGQGIYEQYF.